The T cell receptor beta chain under discussion was sequenced for a study of Graves' ophthalmopathy and Graves' hyperthyroidism. Study background: Investigators collected peripheral blood at initial diagnosis, before any treatment was given.

CDR3 regions of TCR beta were amplified from RNA transcripts. RT-PCR in the first round used HTBI primers; a second-round multiplex PCR followed. TCRdb ran MiXCR on the multiplex PCR reads and lists one entry per CDR3 protein. The sample holds about half a million distinct CDR3 sequences, around 15% seen once. This clonotype has a count of ten or more. This clonotype originated in a woman in her 30s with Graves' ophthalmopathy. Sequencing was performed on blood.

The CDR3 coding sequence is TGTGCCAGCAGCTTCCCGACAGAGATTAACTATGGCTACACCTTC. Translation: CASSFPTEINYGYTF. The chain is built from TRBV12-3 or TRBV12-4 and TRBJ1-2, with a possible D match to TRBD1 (5 bases). This CDR3 comprises 15 residues. The V end was cut by 6 bases, the J end by 1 base, with 15 bases between.